These 22 T cell receptor beta chains originate from one sample sequenced in a study of blood T cells in healthy people across ages. A second PCR, run for roughly 6 to 11 cycles, used a sample-barcoded 5' primer plus a J-beta primer mix. TCRdb redid the calling of the 5' RACE reads with MiXCR, one entry per CDR3 protein. The profile shows about 760,000 distinct CDR3 sequences, approximately 25% of them singletons. The same sample was also used in a study of T cells of mothers and their children.

The material sequenced was blood. The receptor source for this set is a boy younger than 18 in good health.

Only a few counts were recorded for this clonotype. The rearrangement joins TRBV20-1 to TRBJ1-4, with D tentatively TRBD1 (5 bases). Between the trimmed V and J ends, which lost 6 bases and 5 bases, there was a span of 19 bases. This CDR3 comprises 15 residues. The germline CDR1 and CDR2 sequences are DFQATT and SNEGSKA (reference sequence). The CDR3 coding sequence is TGCAGTGCATACCGCCAGGGAAGGTACAATGAAAAACTGTTTTTT. Residues: CSAYRQGRYNEKLFF.

This clonotype appeared a few times. The rearrangement links TRBV29-1 to TRBJ2-3, with D hard to call. Germline loops: CDR1 SQVTM, CDR2 ANQGSEA. Trimming stripped 4 bases from V and 4 bases from J, with 9 bases between. This CDR3 spans 12 amino acids. This chain's CDR3 is CSVVDFADTQYF. CDR3 DNA: TGCAGCGTTGTAGACTTCGCAGATACGCAGTATTTT.

The table lists this clonotype with a few counts. This sequence joins TRBV20-1 and TRBJ2-3, with D possibly matching TRBD2 (6 bases). The V and J ends lost 3 bases and 3 bases respectively, with 13 bases between them. Germline V CDR1 and CDR2: DFQATT, SNEGSKA (reference sequence). This CDR3 is built from 14 residues. CDR3 DNA sequence: TGCAGTGCTAGTGGCTTCGGGGGTACAGATACGCAGTATTTT. This gives the protein CSASGFGGTDTQYF.

This clonotype was picked up a small number of times. The rearrangement uses TRBV20-1 and TRBJ1-4; 8 nucleotides align to TRBD1. Germline V lookup: CDR1 DFQATT, CDR2 SNEGSKA (reference sequence). The CDR3 loop spans 15 amino acids. Trimming at V came to 1 base and at J to 7 bases, leaving 8 bases not matched to a gene. CDR3 protein: CSARGSDREFEKLFF. CDR3 coding DNA: TGCAGTGCTAGAGGTTCGGACAGGGAATTTGAAAAACTGTTTTTT.

This chain links TRBV15 with TRBJ2-3; D unclear. The V gene's germline CDR1 is LNHNV and CDR2 YYDKDF (reference sequence). Trimming removed 5 bases from V and 1 base from J, with 7 bases in between. The CDR3 loop spans 13 amino acids. The CDR3 DNA reads TGTGCCACCAGCCGGTGGGGCACAGATACGCAGTATTTT. This sequence encodes CATSRWGTDTQYF.

The chain uses TRBV6-2 or TRBV6-3 and TRBJ2-5; D unclear. The J call may be in error: the DNA end matches TRBJ2-7 better. CDR1 is MNHEY and CDR2 is SVGEGT in the germline V gene. This CDR3 has 15 residues. This CDR3 reads CASSFLQTPAYEQYF. In DNA, the CDR3 is TGTGCCAGCAGTTTCCTACAGACTCCTGCTTACGAGCAGTACTTC.

This clonotype was observed once. The chain employs TRBV27 and TRBJ1-1; TRBD1 matches at 8 bases. CDR3 length: 17 residues. CDR1 is MNHEY and CDR2 is SMNVEV in the germline V gene (reference sequence). V shed 4 bases and J 1 base; nucleotides not matched to a gene: 11. CDR3 residues: CASSSPIRQGTNTEAFF. The CDR3, as DNA: TGTGCCAGCAGTTCCCCCATCAGACAGGGGACGAACACTGAAGCTTTCTTT.

The CDR3 coding sequence is TGCGCCAGCAGCTACGTCGACAGTCAAGAGACCCAGTACTTC. Encoded protein: CASSYVDSQETQYF. The chain employs TRBV5-1 and TRBJ2-5; a possible D gene is TRBD1 (5 bases). The CDR3 totals 14 residues. Per germline, CDR1 SGHRS and CDR2 YFSETQ. Trimming took 3 bases from V and 2 from J, leaving 11 bases between them.

The rearrangement uses TRBV18 and TRBJ2-5; D unclear. V was trimmed by 0 bases and J by 5 bases, leaving 10 bases between them. The germline gives CDR1 KGHSH, CDR2 LQKENI. This CDR3 spans 14 amino acids. CDR3 nucleotides: TGTGCCAGCTCACCACCGCAAGGTGCGGAGACCCAGTACTTC. Translated: CASSPPQGAETQYF. Variable domain in full (rest from reference TRBV18 and TRBJ2-5): NAGVMQNPRHLVRRRGQEARLRCSPMKGHSHVYWYRQLPEEGLKFMVYLQKENIIDESGMPKERFSAEFPKEGPSILRIQQVVRGDSAAYFCASSPPQGAETQYFGPGTRLLVL.

This chain joins TRBV20-1 and TRBJ2-7; weak D call: TRBD2 (6 bases). CDR3 length: 13 residues. Per germline, CDR1 DFQATT and CDR2 SNEGSKA (reference sequence). Between the trimmed V and J ends, which lost 5 bases and 1 base, there was a span of 12 bases. The chain's CDR3 is CSAPSGLSYEQYF. DNA for the CDR3: TGCAGTGCTCCCAGCGGGTTATCCTACGAGCAGTACTTC.

This clonotype has a handful of counts. The chain combines TRBV14 with TRBJ2-5, with 10 nucleotides matching TRBD2. Judging by the DNA end, TRBJ2-7 fits better; the J call may be wrong. This CDR3 contains 16 residues. Per the germline V gene, CDR1 is SGHDN and CDR2 is FVKESK. CDR3 residues: CASSQGVTSGVYEQYF. As DNA, the CDR3 is TGTGCCAGCAGCCAGGGGGTCACTAGCGGGGTTTACGAGCAGTACTTC.

This clonotype was recorded a few times. This chain uses TRBV5-5 with TRBJ2-1; the D gene is possibly TRBD1 (5 bases). The J call may be in error: the DNA end matches TRBJ2-7 better. This CDR3 contains 15 residues. The germline CDR1 and CDR2 sequences are SGHKS and YYEKEE (reference sequence). The CDR3 DNA reads TGTGCCAGCAGCTTGGTGGTAGACAGTTTCTACGAGCAGTACTTC. This encodes CASSLVVDSFYEQYF.

This clonotype was seen more than once but under ten times. The V gene is TRBV3-1, the J gene TRBJ2-1, with D hard to call. The better agreement between TRBJ2-7 and the DNA end casts doubt on the J call. The CDR3 consists of 15 residues. The germline gives CDR1 LGHDT, CDR2 YNNKEL (reference sequence). CDR3 coding DNA: TGTGCCAGCAGCCCCCTGGGATATGGAGTCTACGAGCAGTACTTC. Protein product: CASSPLGYGVYEQYF.

The chain carries TRBV2 and TRBJ2-1, with D unclear. Near its end, the DNA agrees better with TRBJ2-7, so the J call may be wrong. This CDR3 spans 15 amino acids. Germline CDR1 reads SNHLY; CDR2 reads FYNNEI. The CDR3, as DNA: TGTGCCAGCAGTTACCAGACAATCAGCTCCTACGAGCAGTACTTC. Translated, it gives CASSYQTISSYEQYF.

The V call is TRBV28, the J call TRBJ2-1; D may be TRBD1 or TRBD2 (5 bases each). CDR3 size: 15 residues. Germline lookup yields CDR1 MDHEN and CDR2 SYDVKM. V was shortened by 6 bases and J by 3 bases, with 15 bases between the two germline ends. CDR3 amino acids: CASSPGTYIYNEQFF. CDR3 DNA sequence: TGTGCCAGCAGCCCCGGGACGTATATCTACAATGAGCAGTTCTTC.

This clonotype was recorded a few times. This chain links TRBV12-3 or TRBV12-4 with TRBJ1-2; D is uncertain. The V end was cut by 3 bases, the J end by 5 bases, with 7 bases between. The CDR3 runs to 12 residues. In DNA form, the CDR3 reads TGTGCCAGCAGTTTTATACAGTATGGCTACACCTTC. Translated, it gives CASSFIQYGYTF.

The chain combines TRBV5-1 with TRBJ2-1; TRBD2 aligns across 11 bases. Germline CDR1 and CDR2: SGHRS and YFSETQ. V shed 7 bases, J shed 4 bases, and the junction held 7 bases outside the gene matches. The CDR3 has 15 amino acids. CDR3 sequence: CASREGLAEYNEQFF. The CDR3 DNA reads TGCGCCAGCCGGGAGGGACTAGCGGAGTACAATGAGCAGTTCTTC.

The rearrangement links TRBV3-1 to TRBJ2-7; D not resolved. The germline CDR1 and CDR2 sequences are LGHDT and YNNKEL (reference sequence). This CDR3 is 14 amino acids long. Trimming took 0 bases from V and 0 from J, leaving 6 bases between them. The CDR3 bases are TGTGCCAGCAGCCAAGAGGGTATCTCCTACGAGCAGTACTTC. It specifies CASSQEGISYEQYF.

This clonotype was counted a few times. The junction departs from the called germline gene at one end, perhaps through a read error. The V call is TRBV20-1, the J call TRBJ2-5; TRBD1 aligns across 8 bases. Germline CDR1 DFQATT, CDR2 SNEGSKA (reference sequence). This CDR3 region has 15 residues. The CDR3 DNA reads TGTAGTGCTAGAGTGGGGGGACAGGTCCAAGAGACCCAGTACTTC. Translation gives CSARVGGQVQETQYF.

The chain combines TRBV27 with TRBJ2-3; D uncertain. Trimming pared 4 bases from V and 2 bases from J, leaving 16 bases between. The germline gives CDR1 MNHEY, CDR2 SMNVEV (reference sequence). The CDR3 sequence is 16 residues long. This CDR3 is CASSSMPGPPTDTQYF. Written as DNA, the CDR3 is TGTGCCAGCAGTTCCATGCCCGGACCACCCACAGATACGCAGTATTTT.

This chain joins TRBV7-9 and TRBJ1-2; tentatively, D is TRBD1 (6 bases). The CDR3 covers 15 residues. Germline V lookup: CDR1 SEHNR, CDR2 FQNEAQ (reference sequence). Trimming took off 3 bases at V and 4 bases at J, with 15 bases between the two ends. This CDR3 reads CASSFGQGLTYGYTF. In nucleotides, the CDR3 is TGTGCCAGCAGCTTTGGGCAGGGGCTTACCTATGGCTACACCTTC. Filled out from reference TRBV7-9 and TRBJ1-2, the complete variable domain reads DTGVSQNPRHKITKRGQNVTFRCDPISEHNRLYWYRQTLGQGPEFLTYFQNEAQLEKSRLLSDRFSAERPKGSFSTLEIQRTEQGDSAMYLCASSFGQGLTYGYTFGSGTRLTVV.

This chain connects TRBV4-2 to TRBJ2-5; TRBD1 agrees at 9 bases. The J call may be incorrect, as the DNA end agrees better with TRBJ2-7. This CDR3 contains 14 residues. Germline CDR1 is LGHNA and CDR2 is YNFKEQ. The CDR3 here is CASSPRDREDEQYF. CDR3 DNA sequence: TGTGCCAGCAGCCCCCGGGACAGGGAGGACGAGCAGTACTTC.